This T cell receptor (beta chain) stems from a study of cytomegalovirus exposure and HLA in healthy donors. PCR used 60 Vbeta primers and 13 Jbeta primers. The repertoire was sequenced with immunoSEQ multiplex PCR; TCRdb's copy has only in-frame clones and lacks some. This sample has some 25,000 clones; roughly three quarters occur once, and the top ten carry 4.5%. About this clone itself: Antigen unknown.

Germline CDR1 and CDR2: LNHNV and YYDKDF (reference sequence). Trimming took off 1 base at V and 1 base at J, with 12 bases between the two ends. The CDR3 length is 16 residues. Study-wide points: Some highly shared sequence variants likely arose as a pipeline artifact.

Sequencing input: PBMCs. The sequence was obtained from a male donor in good health and CMV-seronegative. V is TRBV15 and J is TRBJ2-3; no firm D call. CDR3 DNA sequence: TGTGCCACCAGCAGAGGCAGGTTGGTGGGCACAGATACGCAGTATTTT. Its translation is CATSRGRLVGTDTQYF. The full variable domain, completed using reference TRBV15 and TRBJ2-3, is DAMVIQNPRYQVTQFGKPVTLSCSQTLNHNVMYWYQQKSSQAPKLLFHYYDKDFNNEADTPDNFQSRRPNTSFCFLDIRSPGLGDTAMYLCATSRGRLVGTDTQYFGPGTRLTVL.